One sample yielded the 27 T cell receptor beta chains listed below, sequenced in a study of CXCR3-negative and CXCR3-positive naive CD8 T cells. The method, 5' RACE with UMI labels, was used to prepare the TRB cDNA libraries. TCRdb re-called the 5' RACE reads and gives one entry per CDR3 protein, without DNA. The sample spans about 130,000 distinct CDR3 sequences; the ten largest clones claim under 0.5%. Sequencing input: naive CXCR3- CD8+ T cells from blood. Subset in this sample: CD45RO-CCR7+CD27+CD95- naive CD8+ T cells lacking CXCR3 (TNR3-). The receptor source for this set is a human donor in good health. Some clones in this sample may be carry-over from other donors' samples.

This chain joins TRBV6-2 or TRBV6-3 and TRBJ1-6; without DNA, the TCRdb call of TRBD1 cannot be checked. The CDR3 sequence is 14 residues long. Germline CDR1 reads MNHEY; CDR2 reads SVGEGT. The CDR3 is CASSEDRANSPLHF.

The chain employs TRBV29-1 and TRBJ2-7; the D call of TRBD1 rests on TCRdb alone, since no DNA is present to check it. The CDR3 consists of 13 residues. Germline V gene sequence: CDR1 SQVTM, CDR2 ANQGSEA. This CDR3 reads CSVEGDSPYEQYF.

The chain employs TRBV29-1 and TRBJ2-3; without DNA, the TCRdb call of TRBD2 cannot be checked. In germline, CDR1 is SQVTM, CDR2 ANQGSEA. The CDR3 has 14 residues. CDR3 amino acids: CSVEDETGVGRRYF.

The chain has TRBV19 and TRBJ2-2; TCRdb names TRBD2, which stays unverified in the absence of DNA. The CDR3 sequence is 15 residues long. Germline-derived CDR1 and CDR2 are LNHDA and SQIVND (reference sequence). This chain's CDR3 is CATRTSEVGTGELFF.

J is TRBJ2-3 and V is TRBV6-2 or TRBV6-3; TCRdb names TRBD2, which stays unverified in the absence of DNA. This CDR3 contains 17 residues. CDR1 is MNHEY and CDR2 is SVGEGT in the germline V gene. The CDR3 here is CASSWASGGSSTDTQYF.

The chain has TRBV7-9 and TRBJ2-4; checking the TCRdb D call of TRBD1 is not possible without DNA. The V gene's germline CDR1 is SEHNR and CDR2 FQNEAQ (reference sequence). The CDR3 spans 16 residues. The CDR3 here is CASSLGHGQRKDIQYF.

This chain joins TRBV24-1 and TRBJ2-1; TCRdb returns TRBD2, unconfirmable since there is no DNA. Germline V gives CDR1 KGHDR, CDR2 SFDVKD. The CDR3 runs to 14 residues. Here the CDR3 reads CATSDLEGLNEQFF.

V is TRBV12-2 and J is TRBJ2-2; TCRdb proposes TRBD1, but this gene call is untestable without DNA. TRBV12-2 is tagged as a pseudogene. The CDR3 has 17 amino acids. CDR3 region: CASRLDRAGMNTGELFF.

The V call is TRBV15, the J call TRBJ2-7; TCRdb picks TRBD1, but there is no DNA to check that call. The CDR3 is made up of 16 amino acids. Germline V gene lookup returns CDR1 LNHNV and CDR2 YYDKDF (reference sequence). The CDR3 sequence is CATSTITGANIYEQYF.

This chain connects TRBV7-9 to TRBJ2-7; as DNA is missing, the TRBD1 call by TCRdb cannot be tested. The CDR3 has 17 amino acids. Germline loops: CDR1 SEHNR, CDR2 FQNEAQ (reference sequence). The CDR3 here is CASSLDRGLGIIYEQYF. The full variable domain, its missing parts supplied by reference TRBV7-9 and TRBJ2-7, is DTGVSQNPRHKITKRGQNVTFRCDPISEHNRLYWYRQTLGQGPEFLTYFQNEAQLEKSRLLSDRFSAERPKGSFSTLEIQRTEQGDSAMYLCASSLDRGLGIIYEQYFGPGTRLTVT.

The CDR3 sequence: CSVEDGGDRGSYF. J is TRBJ1-3 and V is TRBV29-1; there is no DNA to check the TCRdb D call of TRBD1. Germline V gene sequence: CDR1 SQVTM, CDR2 ANQGSEA. The CDR3 runs to 13 residues.

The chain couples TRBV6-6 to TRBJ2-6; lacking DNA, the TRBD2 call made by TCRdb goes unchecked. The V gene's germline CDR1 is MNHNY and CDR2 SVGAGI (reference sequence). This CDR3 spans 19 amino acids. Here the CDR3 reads CASSYSLREGLKGANVLTF.

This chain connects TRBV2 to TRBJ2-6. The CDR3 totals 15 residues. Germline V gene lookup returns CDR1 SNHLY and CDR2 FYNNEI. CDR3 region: CASSERGSGANVLTF. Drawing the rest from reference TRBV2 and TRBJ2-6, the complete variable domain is EPEVTQTPSHQVTQMGQEVILRCVPISNHLYFYWYRQILGQKVEFLVSFYNNEISEKSEIFDDQFSVERPDGSNFTLKIRSTKLEDSAMYFCASSERGSGANVLTFGAGSRLTVL.

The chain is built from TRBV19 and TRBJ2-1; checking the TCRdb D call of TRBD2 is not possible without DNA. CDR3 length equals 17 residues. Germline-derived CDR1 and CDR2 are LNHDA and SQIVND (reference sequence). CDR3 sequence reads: CASSMWESGLGWHEQFF.

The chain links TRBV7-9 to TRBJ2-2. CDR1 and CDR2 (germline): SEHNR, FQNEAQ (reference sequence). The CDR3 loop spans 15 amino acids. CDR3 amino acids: CASSLAQTNTGELFF.

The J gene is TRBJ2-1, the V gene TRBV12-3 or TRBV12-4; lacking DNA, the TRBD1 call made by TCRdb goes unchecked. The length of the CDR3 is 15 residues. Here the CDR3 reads CASSSSGGFHNEQFF.

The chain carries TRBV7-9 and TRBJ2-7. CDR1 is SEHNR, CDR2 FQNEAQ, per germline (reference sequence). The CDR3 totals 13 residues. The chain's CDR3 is CASSPRDGYEQYF.

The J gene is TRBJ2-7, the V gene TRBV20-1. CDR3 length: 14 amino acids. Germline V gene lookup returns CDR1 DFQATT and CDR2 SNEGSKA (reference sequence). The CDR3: CSARVKGPTYEQYF.

The CDR3 here is CASSIGTSGSRDEQYF. The genes are TRBV7-9 and TRBJ2-7; TCRdb lists TRBD2, though no DNA is available to test this call. This CDR3 has 16 amino acids. Germline V gives CDR1 SEHNR, CDR2 FQNEAQ (reference sequence).

CDR3 loop: CASETQSEAGDYNEQFF. The genes are TRBV12-3 or TRBV12-4 and TRBJ2-1; TCRdb reports TRBD2, a call that lacks DNA to check it against. This CDR3 is built from 17 residues.

The CDR3 is CATSPLAKNIQYF. The chain carries TRBV15 and TRBJ2-4. This CDR3 has 13 amino acids. Looked up from germline, CDR1 is LNHNV and CDR2 is YYDKDF (reference sequence).

The CDR3 spells CASSPREKINGTEAFF. This chain links TRBV14 with TRBJ1-1. The CDR3 contains 16 residues. CDR1 is SGHDN and CDR2 is FVKESK in the germline V gene.

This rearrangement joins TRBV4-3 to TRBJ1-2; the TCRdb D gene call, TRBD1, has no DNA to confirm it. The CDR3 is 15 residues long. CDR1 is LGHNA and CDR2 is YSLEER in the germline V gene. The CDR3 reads CASSQDPGGNYGYTF.

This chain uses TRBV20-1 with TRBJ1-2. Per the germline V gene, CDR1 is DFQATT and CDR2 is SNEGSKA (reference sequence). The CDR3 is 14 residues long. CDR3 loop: CSGLTVTTNYGYTF.

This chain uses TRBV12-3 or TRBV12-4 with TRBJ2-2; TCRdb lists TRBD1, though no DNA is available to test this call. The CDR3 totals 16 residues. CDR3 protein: CGSGYEDRGDTGELFF.

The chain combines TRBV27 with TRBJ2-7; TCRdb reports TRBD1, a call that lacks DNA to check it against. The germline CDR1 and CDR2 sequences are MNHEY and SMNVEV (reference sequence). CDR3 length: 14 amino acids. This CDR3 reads CASSLQGKGYEQYF.

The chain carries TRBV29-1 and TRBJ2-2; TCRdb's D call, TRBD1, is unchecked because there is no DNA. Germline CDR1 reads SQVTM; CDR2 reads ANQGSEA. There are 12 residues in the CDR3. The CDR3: CSVYRATGELFF.